What follows are 28 T cell receptor beta chains derived from one specimen sequenced in a study of blood T cells in healthy people across ages. For the second PCR, which ran for roughly 7 to 11 cycles, a sample-barcoded 5' primer and a J-beta primer mix were used. TCRdb processed the 5' RACE reads anew with MiXCR; each CDR3 protein has one entry. The sample shows roughly 1,100,000 distinct CDR3 sequences, about 25% of them seen only once. The sample was also reused in another study, on T cells of mothers and their children.

Sequenced sample: blood. These receptors were taken from a girl aged 2 to 10 in good health.

The gene calls are TRBV7-9 and TRBJ2-3; D remains ambiguous. There are 13 residues in the CDR3. V was shortened by 5 bases and J by 4 bases, with 10 bases between the two germline ends. The germline CDR1 and CDR2 sequences are SEHNR and FQNEAQ (reference sequence). As DNA, the CDR3 is TGTGCCAGCAGCGGTTGGCTCGCAGATACGCAGTATTTT. Amino acids: CASSGWLADTQYF.

The chain recombines TRBV6-1 with TRBJ2-1, with 10 bases identical to TRBD1. CDR1 and CDR2 from the germline V gene are MNHNS and SASEGT. Unmatched junction bases numbered 2, after V lost 11 bases and J lost 4 bases. This CDR3 comprises 12 residues. DNA for the CDR3: TGTGCCGGGACAGGGGTGTACAATGAGCAGTTCTTC. It encodes CAGTGVYNEQFF.

V gene TRBV12-3 or TRBV12-4 combines with J gene TRBJ1-2; D gene ambiguous. The CDR3 covers 12 residues. V lost 2 bases and J lost 4, with 5 bases in between. The CDR3 is CASSLWGYGYTF. The CDR3 DNA follows: TGTGCCAGCAGTTTATGGGGCTATGGCTACACCTTC.

This clonotype was picked up a small number of times. The rearrangement links TRBV19 to TRBJ2-7; D not certain. The CDR3 is made up of 14 amino acids. V was shortened by 1 base and J by 2 bases, with 9 bases between the two germline ends. Germline-derived CDR1 and CDR2 are LNHDA and SQIVND (reference sequence). In DNA, the CDR3 is TGTGCCAGTAGTATAGCGGGCAGCACCTACGAGCAGTACTTC. Its protein product is CASSIAGSTYEQYF.

The chain uses TRBV2 and TRBJ2-5, with unresolved D. The closer fit of TRBJ2-7 to the DNA end suggests the J call may be wrong. The germline gives CDR1 SNHLY, CDR2 FYNNEI. The CDR3 spans 13 residues. CDR3: CASRRLSSYEQYF. The CDR3 coding sequence is TGTGCCAGCAGGCGACTCAGCTCCTACGAGCAGTACTTC.

This clonotype was seen more than once but under ten times. The genes are TRBV7-2 and TRBJ2-1, with D unclear. The end of the DNA aligns better with TRBJ2-5, so the J call may be wrong. The CDR3 is 13 residues long. From germline, CDR1 is SGHTA and CDR2 FQGNSA. DNA of the CDR3: TGTGCCAGCAGCTTATATTTTGGGGAGACCCAGTACTTC. Translating it yields CASSLYFGETQYF.

V is TRBV9 and J is TRBJ2-5; D gene uncertain. The J call is doubtful: the DNA matches TRBJ2-1 better. The CDR3 contains 14 residues. Per the germline V gene, CDR1 is SGDLS and CDR2 is YYNGEE. CDR3 nucleotide sequence: TGTGCCAGCAGCGTAGATGGGGAATACAATGAGCAGTTCTTC. This encodes CASSVDGEYNEQFF.

On this clonotype: One end of the junction varies from germline; a read error may be responsible. This chain joins TRBV12-3 or TRBV12-4 and TRBJ2-3, with D possibly being TRBD2 (7 bases). This CDR3 region has 21 residues. The CDR3 DNA is TGTGCCAGCAGTCCTGTGGGGGTCTCCTTCCCGGGAGGAGATTGGACAGATGCGCAGTATTTT. Translating gives CASSPVGVSFPGGDWTDAQYF.

This clonotype was seen more than once but under ten times. This chain uses TRBV7-9 with TRBJ2-5; a weak D match, TRBD2 (5 bases). The DNA end favors TRBJ2-1, so the J call may be wrong. Germline CDR1 reads SEHNR; CDR2 reads FQNEAQ (reference sequence). This CDR3 is 15 amino acids long. The CDR3 nucleotides are TGTGCCAGCAGCCCTATCTCAGCGGCTCTCGATGAGCAGTTCTTC. Residues: CASSPISAALDEQFF.

This clonotype was picked up a small number of times. The chain employs TRBV10-3 and TRBJ2-7; TRBD1 matches 8 bases. The CDR3 has 19 amino acids. CDR1 is ENHRY, CDR2 SYGVKD, per germline. V trimming: 0 bases; J trimming: 2 bases; junction bases outside the gene matches: 15. This chain's CDR3 is CAISESHSRGPLIAYEQYF. CDR3 nucleotide sequence: TGTGCCATCAGTGAGTCGCATAGCAGGGGGCCGCTAATAGCCTACGAGCAGTACTTC.

This clonotype was seen only once. The V and J genes are TRBV28 and TRBJ2-7; D remains ambiguous. The CDR3 covers 14 residues. Germline lookup yields CDR1 MDHEN and CDR2 SYDVKM. Trimming left V 8 bases short and J 5 bases short, with 19 bases between. CDR3 DNA sequence: TGTGCCAGCGAGGAAGGTTCCCTAGGCGACGAGCAGTACTTC. Translating gives CASEEGSLGDEQYF.

This rearrangement joins TRBV11-2 to TRBJ2-1; a possible D gene is TRBD1 (6 bases). V lost 2 bases and J 3 bases, leaving 14 bases between the germline ends. Germline V gives CDR1 SGHAT, CDR2 FQNNGV. This CDR3 spans 16 amino acids. The CDR3 DNA follows: TGTGCCAGCAGCTTAAATCGCGCAGGGGACTACAATGAGCAGTTCTTC. Its translation: CASSLNRAGDYNEQFF.

This clonotype was picked up a small number of times. V is TRBV3-1 and J is TRBJ1-5; possibly TRBD1 for D (5 bases). CDR1 is LGHDT, CDR2 YNNKEL, per germline (reference sequence). V lost 1 base to trimming and J lost 7 bases, with 20 bases between them. The CDR3 runs to 17 residues. The CDR3 DNA sequence: TGTGCCAGCAGCCAAGGGGTGTGGGGGGTAGCCGAACAGCCCCAGCATTTT. This encodes CASSQGVWGVAEQPQHF.

The chain joins TRBV7-2 to TRBJ1-2; TRBD1 might be the D (6 bases). Trimming shortened V by 1 base and J by 6 bases, and 15 bases separated the two germline ends. CDR3 length equals 15 residues. Germline V gene lookup returns CDR1 SGHTA and CDR2 FQGNSA. CDR3 DNA sequence: TGTGCCAGCAGCTTAGGGGCAGGGGCCTTCGATGGCTACACCTTC. It yields the protein CASSLGAGAFDGYTF.

The chain uses TRBV7-2 and TRBJ2-1, with 11 bases identical to TRBD2. J was trimmed by 9 bases and V by 5 bases; bases with no gene match: 6. CDR3 length: 14 amino acids. Germline V gene data show CDR1 as SGHTA and CDR2 as FQGNSA. The DNA for the CDR3 is TGTGCCAGCAGCAAACTAGCGGGAGTCACTGAGCAGTTCTTC. Amino acids: CASSKLAGVTEQFF.

A note on this clonotype: A much larger clone is a single base away; this may be a read error. The gene calls are TRBV20-1 and TRBJ2-5; no clear D. Germline CDR1 and CDR2: DFQATT and SNEGSKA (reference sequence). Trimming pared 1 base from V and 0 bases from J, leaving 6 bases between. This CDR3 is built from 13 residues. CDR3 sequence: CSARGPYQETQYF. Here the CDR3 DNA reads TGCAGTGCTAGAGGGCCGTACCAAGAGACCCAGTACTTC.

The chain links TRBV5-1 to TRBJ2-7, with a possible D match to TRBD2 (6 bases). There are 13 residues in the CDR3. V was cut by 0 bases and J by 7 bases, with 11 bases left in between. Looked up from germline, CDR1 is SGHRS and CDR2 is YFSETQ. The CDR3 region is CASSLGGDWEQYF. The DNA for the CDR3 is TGCGCCAGCAGCTTGGGCGGGGACTGGGAGCAGTACTTC.

This sequence joins TRBV11-1 and TRBJ2-3, with no clear D. CDR3 length: 16 amino acids. The V gene's germline CDR1 is SGHAT and CDR2 FQDESV (reference sequence). V was pared by 3 bases and J by 1 base, with 14 bases between. CDR3 region: CASSFLLAEGTDTQYF. CDR3 coding DNA: TGTGCCAGCAGCTTCCTCCTCGCGGAAGGCACAGATACGCAGTATTTT.

This clonotype was seen a handful of times. V gene TRBV5-6 combines with J gene TRBJ2-1, with D possibly TRBD2 on 6 matching bases. The CDR3 runs 19 residues. Trimming took 0 bases from V and 7 from J, leaving 26 bases between them. Germline-derived CDR1 and CDR2 are SGHDT and YYEEEE. The CDR3 loop is CASSLGDRASALRANEQFF. The CDR3 DNA reads TGTGCCAGCAGCTTGGGGGATAGGGCTAGCGCCCTGAGGGCGAATGAGCAGTTCTTC.

This clonotype was counted a few times. This rearrangement joins TRBV28 to TRBJ1-5, with TRBD1 as a possible D gene (5 bases). CDR1 is MDHEN and CDR2 is SYDVKM in the germline V gene. V was shortened by 4 bases and J by 4 bases, with 11 bases between the two germline ends. The CDR3 spans 14 residues. The CDR3 sequence is CASSYRDPNQPQHF. The CDR3 coding sequence is TGTGCCAGCAGTTACCGGGACCCTAATCAGCCCCAGCATTTT.

This clonotype was seen a handful of times. The rearrangement uses TRBV20-1 and TRBJ2-3, with TRBD2 identical over 8 bases. V was clipped by 5 bases and J by 7 bases; unmatched bases: 14. This CDR3 spans 15 amino acids. Germline lookup yields CDR1 DFQATT and CDR2 SNEGSKA (reference sequence). CDR3 region: CSARRRGGLYNTQYF. The CDR3 nucleotides read TGCAGTGCTCGACGCCGGGGGGGCCTGTACAATACGCAGTATTTT.

The CDR3 is CSSRHRQSEAKNIQYF. CDR3 in DNA: TGTTCCAGCAGACATCGACAGTCTGAGGCCAAAAACATTCAGTACTTC. The rearrangement uses TRBV10-3 and TRBJ2-4, with a possible D match to TRBD1 (5 bases). Germline values: CDR1 ENHRY, CDR2 SYGVKD. The CDR3 covers 16 residues.

This clonotype was seen a few times. The J gene is TRBJ2-1, the V gene TRBV20-1; 9 bases are shared with TRBD1. The V gene end was trimmed by 7 bases and the J gene end by 8 bases; junction bases not matched to a gene: 15. Germline V gives CDR1 DFQATT, CDR2 SNEGSKA (reference sequence). The CDR3 consists of 15 residues. CDR3 sequence reads: CSVPFAGQGSDEQFF. The CDR3, as DNA: TGCAGTGTTCCCTTCGCGGGACAGGGATCTGATGAGCAGTTCTTC.

V usage is TRBV20-1 and J usage is TRBJ2-5; the match to TRBD1 covers 7 bases. The germline V gene encodes CDR1 DFQATT and CDR2 SNEGSKA (reference sequence). Trimming took 5 bases from V and 7 from J; bases not matched to a gene: 10. CDR3 length: 13 amino acids. CDR3 loop: CSASTTGSGTQYF. The CDR3 DNA is TGCAGTGCTTCAACGACAGGGTCTGGGACCCAGTACTTC.

With regard to this clonotype: At one end, the junction sequence differs from germline, possibly due to a read error. V gene TRBV18 combines with J gene TRBJ2-7; tentatively, D is TRBD1 (6 bases). Germline V gene data show CDR1 as KGHSH and CDR2 as LQKENI. The CDR3 length is 13 residues. The CDR3 DNA sequence: TGTGCCAGCTCACCAGCCATTGACAGGTCTGTTCACTTC. Protein: CASSPAIDRSVHF.

The chain couples TRBV4-3 to TRBJ2-5; D call uncertain. This CDR3 is built from 13 residues. Germline CDR1 is LGHNA and CDR2 is YSLEER. V was trimmed by 1 base and J by 4 bases, leaving 7 bases between them. The chain's CDR3 is CASSQAIIETQYF. In DNA, the CDR3 is TGCGCCAGCAGCCAAGCAATAATAGAGACCCAGTACTTC.

The rearrangement joins TRBV11-2 to TRBJ2-2; D not resolved. The germline V and J ends were trimmed by 7 bases and 0 bases, with 18 bases remaining between them. The CDR3 totals 17 residues. CDR1 and CDR2 (germline): SGHAT, FQNNGV. The CDR3 loop reads CASIPVPGRTNTGELFF. The CDR3 DNA follows: TGTGCCAGCATCCCAGTTCCAGGACGGACGAACACCGGGGAGCTGTTTTTT.

The chain joins TRBV7-6 to TRBJ2-3; D is unresolved. V was pared by 0 bases and J by 2 bases, with 6 bases between. The CDR3 contains 14 residues. Germline CDR1 is SGHVS and CDR2 is FNYEAQ. This CDR3 is CASSLALNTDTQYF. The CDR3 DNA follows: TGTGCCAGCAGCTTAGCCTTAAACACAGATACGCAGTATTTT.